This T cell receptor beta chain is from a study of early T cells in non-severe SARS-CoV-2 infection. Molecules of cDNA were individually given unique molecular identifiers that were attached to them. TCRdb passed the 5' RACE reads through MiXCR, listing each CDR3 protein once. The data contain roughly 32,000 distinct CDR3 sequences, roughly 9.2% of them singletons. Findings and caveats of the study: Anti-spike CD8 responses were favored by VDJdb matching, which missed private and CD4 specificities.

V lost 5 bases, J lost 4 bases, and 18 bases lay in between. The length of the CDR3 is 16 residues. CDR1 and CDR2 from the germline V gene are LGHNT and FRNRAP. This clonotype was counted many times. Its cognate antigen is unknown. V gene TRBV12-5 combines with J gene TRBJ1-5, with a possible D match to TRBD1 (6 bases). The specimen sequenced was whole blood. The clonotype comes from an adult who was a healthcare worker with PCR-confirmed SARS-CoV-2 infection or an uninfected control (not recorded which). CDR3 DNA sequence: TGTGCTAGTGGTCCCAAAGGGGACACAGGGAATCAGCCCCAGCATTTT. This sequence encodes CASGPKGDTGNQPQHF.